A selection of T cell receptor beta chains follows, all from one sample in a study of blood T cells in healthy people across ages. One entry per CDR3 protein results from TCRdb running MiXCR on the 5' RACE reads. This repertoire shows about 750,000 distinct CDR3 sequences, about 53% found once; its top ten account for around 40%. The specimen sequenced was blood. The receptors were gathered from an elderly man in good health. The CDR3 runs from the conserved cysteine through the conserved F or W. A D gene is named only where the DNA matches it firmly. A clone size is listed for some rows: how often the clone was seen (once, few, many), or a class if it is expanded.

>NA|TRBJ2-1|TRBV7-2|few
TGTGCCAGCAGCTTAAGGGACGTTTGGAATGAGCAGTTCTTC
CASSLRDVWNEQFF
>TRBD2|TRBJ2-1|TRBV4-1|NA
TGCGCCAGCAGCCAAGATCCAACCGGGACTAGCGGGTTTTTGGGGTACAATGAGCAGTTCTTC
CASSQDPTGTSGFLGYNEQFF
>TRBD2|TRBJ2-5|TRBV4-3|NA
TGCGCCAGCAGCCTCCGCTTAAGGGAAGGACTAGCGGGAGGCGGGAGGGAGACCCAGTACTTC
CASSLRLREGLAGGGRETQYF
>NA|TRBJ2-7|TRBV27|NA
TGTGCCAGCAGCCCGGGGTTTAGGACGCAGTACTTC
CASSPGFRTQYF
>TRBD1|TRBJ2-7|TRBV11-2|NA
TGTGCCAGCAGCTTACAGGGGGCTGGCGAGCAGTACTTC
CASSLQGAGEQYF
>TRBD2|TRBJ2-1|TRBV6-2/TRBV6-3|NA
TGTGCCAGCAGTTACGCACTAGCGGGATTGGGTGAGCAGTTCTTC
CASSYALAGLGEQFF
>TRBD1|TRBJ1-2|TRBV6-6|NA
TGTGCCAGCAGTTACCGTCAGGGGGGGTCCTGGGGCTACACCTTC
CASSYRQGGSWGYTF
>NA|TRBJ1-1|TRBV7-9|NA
TGTGCCAGCAGCCCTCTGGGTGGCTTTGAAGCTTTCTTT
CASSPLGGFEAFF
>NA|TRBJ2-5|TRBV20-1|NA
TGCAGTGCTAAAGCGGGAGAGACCCAGTACTTC
CSAKAGETQYF
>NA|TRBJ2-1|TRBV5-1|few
TGCGCCAGCAGCTCTGGGACAGGACTAGGCGGTGAGCAGTTCTTC
CASSSGTGLGGEQFF
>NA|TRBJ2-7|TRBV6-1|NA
TGTGCCAGCAGTGCGTCAGGGTTGGGGCAGTACTTC
CASSASGLGQYF
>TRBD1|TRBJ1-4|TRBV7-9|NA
TGTGCCAGCAGCCCCGACAGGGTGGCTAATGAAAAACTGTTTTTT
CASSPDRVANEKLFF
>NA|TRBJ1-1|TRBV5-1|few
TGCGCCAGCAGCAACCCCGGGAGGGACACTGAAGCTTTCTTT
CASSNPGRDTEAFF
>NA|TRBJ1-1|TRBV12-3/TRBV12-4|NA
TGTGCCAGCAGTTTTGGGGTTTCGGACACTGAAGCTTTCTTT
CASSFGVSDTEAFF
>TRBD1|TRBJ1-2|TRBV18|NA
TGTGCCAGCCGATCAGGGGGCGTTGACTATGGCTACACCTTC
CASRSGGVDYGYTF
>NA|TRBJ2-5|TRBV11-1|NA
TGTGCCAGCAGCGTTGAGACGGGGGAGACCCAGTACTTC
CASSVETGETQYF
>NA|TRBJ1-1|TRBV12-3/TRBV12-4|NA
TGTGCCAGCAGTTTAGAAGGGTCTGAAGCTTTCTTT
CASSLEGSEAFF
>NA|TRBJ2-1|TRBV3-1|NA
TGTGCCAGCAGCCAAGACCTTCTTCTTCTCAACCCCAATGAGCAGTTCTTC
CASSQDLLLLNPNEQFF
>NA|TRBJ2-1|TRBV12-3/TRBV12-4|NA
TGTGCCAGCTCGGTGAGGGGATACTACAATGAGCAGTTCTTC
CASSVRGYYNEQFF
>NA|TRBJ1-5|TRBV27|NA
TGTGCCAGCAGTTTATTGGGGTCAGTGGGTGGAAATCAGCCCCAGCATTTT
CASSLLGSVGGNQPQHF
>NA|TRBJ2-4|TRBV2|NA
TGTGCCAGCAACCGGGACCAGGGGGGCATTCAGTACTTC
CASNRDQGGIQYF
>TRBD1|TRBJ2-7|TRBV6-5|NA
TGTGTCAGCAGTTACTCGTCTCTGGCAGGGGGCTCCTACGAGCAGTACTTC
CVSSYSSLAGGSYEQYF
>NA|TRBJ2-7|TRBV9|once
TGTGCCAGCAGCGTGGGGAAGCGAAACACCTACGAGCAGTACTTC
CASSVGKRNTYEQYF
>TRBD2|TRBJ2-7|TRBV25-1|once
TGTGCCAGCAGGAAACTAGCGGGAGCGGGCGAGCAGTACTTC
CASRKLAGAGEQYF
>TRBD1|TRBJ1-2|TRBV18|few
TGTGCCAGCTCAGACTCGACAGGGGCGACCTATGGCTACACCTTC
CASSDSTGATYGYTF
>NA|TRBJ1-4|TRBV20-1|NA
TGCAGTGCTGAGACCCCAACTAATGAAAAACTGTTTTTT
CSAETPTNEKLFF
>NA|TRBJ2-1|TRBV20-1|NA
TGCAGTGCTAGAAGAGGTAATGAGCAGTTCTTC
CSARRGNEQFF
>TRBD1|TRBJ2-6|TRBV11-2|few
TGTGCCAGCAGCTTAGATCTAGTTGGGAACAGGGGCTCTGGGGCCAACGTCCTGACTTTC
CASSLDLVGNRGSGANVLTF
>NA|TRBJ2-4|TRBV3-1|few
TGTGCCAGCAGCCAAGATCGGGAGATTCCCAAAAACATTCAGTACTTC
CASSQDREIPKNIQYF
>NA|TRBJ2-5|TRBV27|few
TGTGCCAGCAGACGTCCCCCTCAGGTGACCCAGTACTTC
CASRRPPQVTQYF
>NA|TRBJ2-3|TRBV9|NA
TGTGCCAGCAGCGTAGCTACAGTTCAGGGAGATACGCAGTATTTT
CASSVATVQGDTQYF
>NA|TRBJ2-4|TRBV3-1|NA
TGTGCCAGCAGCTTTGCCCCGGGACCCGAGATAAAGCCCCAGTACTTC
CASSFAPGPEIKPQYF
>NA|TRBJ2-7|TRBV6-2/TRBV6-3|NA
TGTGCCAGCAGTTTTGTCGGACCTGGGGGGAATGAGCAGTACTTC
CASSFVGPGGNEQYF
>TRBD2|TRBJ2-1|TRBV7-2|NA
TGTGCCAGCAGGTTAGCGGGAGGATTCAGCCGGGGGAACAATGAGCAGTTCTTC
CASRLAGGFSRGNNEQFF
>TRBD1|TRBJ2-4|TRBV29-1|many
TGCAGCGCCCAGGTAGCCCAGGGGGACATTCAGTACTTC
CSAQVAQGDIQYF
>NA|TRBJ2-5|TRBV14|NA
TGTGCCAGCAGCCAACGGCAGTCCCTTGGAGAGGAGACCCAGTACTTC
CASSQRQSLGEETQYF
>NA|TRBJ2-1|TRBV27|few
TGTGCCAGCATCACTAGTGGGCCCTACAATGAGCAGTTCTTC
CASITSGPYNEQFF
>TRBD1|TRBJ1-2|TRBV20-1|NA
TGCAGTGCTCTCGGGGGACAGGGGATAAACTATGGCTACACCTTC
CSALGGQGINYGYTF
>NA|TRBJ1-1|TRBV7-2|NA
TGTGCCAGCAGCTTCGGTCGGACGAACACTGAAGCTTTCTTT
CASSFGRTNTEAFF
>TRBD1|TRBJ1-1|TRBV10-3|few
TGTGCCATCAAAACGGGACAGGGGACTGAAGCTTTCTTT
CAIKTGQGTEAFF
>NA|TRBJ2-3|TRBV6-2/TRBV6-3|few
TGTGCCAGCATAAGCCAGGAAGTAACAGATACGCAGTATTTT
CASISQEVTDTQYF
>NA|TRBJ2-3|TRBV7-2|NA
TGTGCCAGCAGCTTCGGTGGCGGGAAGGATACGCAGTATTTT
CASSFGGGKDTQYF
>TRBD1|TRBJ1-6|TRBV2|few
TGTGCCAGCAGTGATTCGGGACAGGGGCCACCACCCCTCCACTTT
CASSDSGQGPPPLHF
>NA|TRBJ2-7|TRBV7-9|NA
TGTGCCAGCAGCTTAGCGACCTCCTACAATGAGCAGTACTTC
CASSLATSYNEQYF
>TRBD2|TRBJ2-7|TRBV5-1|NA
TGCGCCAGCAGCTTGTCGGGGGGTGGCCACGAGGAGCAGTACTTC
CASSLSGGGHEEQYF
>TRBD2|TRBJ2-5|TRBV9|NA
TGTGCCAGCAGTGCGACTAGCGGGAGATGGGAGACCCAGTACTTC
CASSATSGRWETQYF
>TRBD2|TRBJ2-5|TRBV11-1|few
TGTGCCAGCAGCGGATGGACTAGCGGGAGTGAAGAGACCCAGTACTTC
CASSGWTSGSEETQYF
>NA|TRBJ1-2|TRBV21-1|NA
TGTGCCTGGACGGATTGGGACAGCGATGGCTACACCTTC
CAWTDWDSDGYTF
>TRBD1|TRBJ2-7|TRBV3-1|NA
TGTGCCAGCAGCACTCTGGACAGGGACACCTACGAGCAGTACTTC
CASSTLDRDTYEQYF
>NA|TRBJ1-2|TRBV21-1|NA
TGTGCCAGCAGCAAAATGAGGATCGGGACGACGGCTGTCGGGGGCTACACCTTC
CASSKMRIGTTAVGGYTF